The 18 T cell receptor beta chains below come from one sample, sequenced in a study of T cell repertoires in cytomegalovirus infection (dated by TCRdb to between 2019 and 2020). Instrument on record: Illumina HiSeq 1500. TCRdb handled the public reads itself, with Q25 trimming in fastp and clone calling in MiXCR, and kept productive beta chains. Rows merge per CDR3 protein into single entries with the most common DNA and genes. Across this sample there are hundreds of thousands of distinct CDR3 sequences, with about 33% seen only once. The ten largest clones represent roughly a sixth of the sample. Their antigen targets remain unknown. Per the publication, the treatment or condition label means: in vitro stimulation with specific CMV peptide epitopes to enrich CMV-specific T cells. The material was cultured PBMCs, obtained from culture after CMV antigen stimulation. Receptors originate from a human donor in good health (CMV status not recorded). Some clones in this sample may be carry-over from other donors' samples.

The table lists this clonotype with a few counts. The chain couples TRBV4-1 to TRBJ2-5; no definite D call. Trimming stripped 1 base from V and 5 bases from J, with 17 bases between. Germline V gene sequence: CDR1 MGHRA, CDR2 YSYEKL. The CDR3 is made up of 16 amino acids. Here the CDR3 reads CASSQVPVGTQETQYF. CDR3 nucleotide sequence: TGCGCCAGCAGCCAAGTGCCAGTCGGAACGCAGGAGACCCAGTACTTC.

The V call is TRBV28, the J call TRBJ2-6; D is unclear. The CDR3 totals 16 residues. Trimming removed 5 bases at V and 2 bases at J, with 13 bases between. CDR1 MDHEN and CDR2 SYDVKM come from the germline V gene. As DNA, the CDR3 is TGTGCCAGCAGTCCTACGCACGCCACTGGGGCCAACGTCCTGACTTTC. This sequence encodes CASSPTHATGANVLTF.

J is TRBJ2-2 and V is TRBV6-2 or TRBV6-3; 14 bases are a match to TRBD2. The CDR3 length is 18 residues. The ends lost 0 bases at V and 0 bases at J; junction bases unmatched: 0. Germline-derived CDR1 and CDR2 are MNHEY and SVGEGT. The CDR3 region is CASSYSTSGRANTGELFF. In nucleotides, the CDR3 is TGTGCCAGCAGTTACTCGACTAGCGGGAGGGCGAACACCGGGGAGCTGTTTTTT.

This clonotype was seen a handful of times. The chain recombines TRBV28 with TRBJ2-7; D unresolved. Germline CDR1 reads MDHEN; CDR2 reads SYDVKM. The CDR3 length is 13 residues. V was trimmed by 2 bases and J by 5 bases, leaving 10 bases between them. The CDR3 DNA sequence: TGTGCCAGCAGTTTACTAGGACGGGACGAGCAGTACTTC. This codes for CASSLLGRDEQYF.

At least ten counts were recorded for this clonotype. The chain couples TRBV7-3 to TRBJ2-3, with D possibly being TRBD1 or TRBD2 (5 bases each). The CDR3 covers 15 residues. Germline CDR1 is SGHTA and CDR2 is FQGTGA. Deletions cut 2 bases from V and 1 base from J, with 10 bases between. The CDR3 loop is CASSLQGRGTDTQYF. In DNA form, the CDR3 reads TGTGCCAGCAGCTTACAGGGACGGGGCACAGATACGCAGTATTTT.

This clonotype was recorded at least ten times. The chain combines TRBV11-3 with TRBJ2-3; a possible D gene is TRBD2 (6 bases). Deletions cut 8 bases from V and 2 bases from J, with 11 bases between. CDR1 is SGHNT and CDR2 is YENEEA in the germline V gene. The CDR3 length is 13 residues. The CDR3 reads CASRRGFTDTQYF. DNA for the CDR3: TGTGCCAGCCGGCGGGGATTCACAGATACGCAGTATTTT. Together with reference TRBV11-3 and TRBJ2-3, the CDR3 gives the full variable domain: EAGVVQSPRYKIIEKKQPVAFWCNPISGHNTLYWYLQNLGQGPELLIRYENEEAVDDSQLPKDRFSAERLKGVDSTLKIQPAELGDSAVYLCASRRGFTDTQYFGPGTRLTVL.

This clonotype appeared a few times. As DNA, the CDR3 is TGTGCCAGCAGCGCCGCCCAGGGGCGAACTGAAGCTTTCTTT. Translating it yields CASSAAQGRTEAFF. The genes are TRBV7-2 and TRBJ1-1; D is perhaps TRBD1 (6 bases). This CDR3 comprises 14 residues. Looked up from germline, CDR1 is SGHTA and CDR2 is FQGNSA. Trimming shortened V by 5 bases and J by 5 bases, and 15 bases separated the two germline ends.

The chain couples TRBV9 to TRBJ2-2; the D is unclear. Looked up from germline, CDR1 is SGDLS and CDR2 is YYNGEE. Trimming shortened V by 4 bases and J by 8 bases, and 9 bases separated the two germline ends. This CDR3 has 12 residues. The CDR3 nucleotides read TGTGCCAGCAGCAGCCGGCGAGGGGAGCTGTTTTTT. Translated: CASSSRRGELFF.

This chain links TRBV10-3 with TRBJ2-3, with TRBD2 matching 8 bases. The V gene's germline CDR1 is ENHRY and CDR2 SYGVKD. The V and J ends lost 2 bases and 4 bases, in that order; junction bases with no gene match: 8. This CDR3 is built from 16 residues. The CDR3, as DNA: TGTGCCATCAGTGAGACTCGCGGGGGGCGCCCAGATACGCAGTATTTT. This gives the protein CAISETRGGRPDTQYF.

This chain joins TRBV20-1 and TRBJ2-7, with 8 positions matching TRBD2. With 0 bases clipped from V and 7 bases from J, the junction kept 8 bases outside the gene matches. The CDR3 covers 14 residues. Germline CDR1 reads DFQATT; CDR2 reads SNEGSKA (reference sequence). The CDR3 sequence is CSARDSTSGGEQYF. The CDR3 DNA reads as TGCAGTGCTAGAGATAGCACTAGCGGAGGGGAGCAGTACTTC.

The chain joins TRBV20-1 to TRBJ2-2, with 10 positions matching TRBD2. This CDR3 is built from 15 residues. The J segment lost 3 bases and the V segment lost 2 bases, leaving 3 bases of the junction unmatched. Germline V gene data show CDR1 as DFQATT and CDR2 as SNEGSKA (reference sequence). The CDR3 bases are TGCAGTGCTAGACGGCTAGCGGGGGACACCGGGGAGCTGTTTTTT. Its protein is CSARRLAGDTGELFF.

DNA for the CDR3: TGTGCCAGTAGTTATGCGGGGCTAGCGGGAAGAAGCGGCACAGATACGCAGTATTTT. It encodes CASSYAGLAGRSGTDTQYF. The J gene is TRBJ2-3, the V gene TRBV19, with 9 bases lining up with TRBD2. The germline V gene has CDR1 LNHDA and CDR2 SQIVND (reference sequence). The CDR3 covers 19 residues. V lost 5 bases, J lost 1 base, and 16 bases stayed unmatched.

V gene TRBV4-1 combines with J gene TRBJ2-1, with 9 bases identical to TRBD1. The junction had 13 bases not matched to a gene; V was cut back by 2 bases and J by 5 bases. Germline CDR1 is MGHRA and CDR2 is YSYEKL. This CDR3 is built from 18 residues. CDR3 protein: CASSQPIPGQGADNEQFF. CDR3 DNA: TGCGCCAGCAGCCAACCGATCCCGGGACAGGGTGCCGACAATGAGCAGTTCTTC.

This clonotype was seen only a few times. The chain links TRBV10-2 to TRBJ2-7; a weak D match, TRBD2 (6 bases). Between the trimmed V and J ends, which lost 6 bases and 2 bases, there was a span of 17 bases. Germline CDR1 and CDR2: WSHSY and SAAADI. The CDR3 length is 15 residues. CDR3 coding DNA: TGCGCCAGCAGATCCTCCGGGACTGCTACCTACGAGCAGTACGTC. Its protein is CASRSSGTATYEQYV.

The rearrangement joins TRBV19 to TRBJ1-1; perhaps TRBD1 as D (5 bases). V shed 3 bases and J shed 1 base, with 9 bases lying between them. CDR1 is LNHDA and CDR2 is SQIVND in the germline V gene (reference sequence). There are 14 residues in the CDR3. For the CDR3, the DNA is TGTGCCAGTAGTATTGGGGCCGCGAACACTGAAGCTTTCTTT. As protein: CASSIGAANTEAFF. Full variable domain (remainder filled in from reference TRBV19 and TRBJ1-1): DGGITQSPKYLFRKEGQNVTLSCEQNLNHDAMYWYRQDPGQGLRLIYYSQIVNDFQKGDIAEGYSVSREKKESFPLTVTSAQKNPTAFYLCASSIGAANTEAFFGQGTRLTVV.

This clonotype occurred a few times. CDR3 residues: CASSLVLGARHEQYF. CDR3 sequence (DNA): TGTGCCAGCAGCTTAGTCCTGGGGGCGCGGCACGAGCAGTACTTC. This rearrangement joins TRBV7-2 to TRBJ2-7; a weak D match, TRBD1 (6 bases). The germline CDR1 and CDR2 sequences are SGHTA and FQGNSA. The V and J ends lost 1 base and 5 bases respectively, with 15 bases between them. The CDR3 has 15 amino acids. The complete variable domain, with remaining parts taken from reference TRBV7-2 and TRBJ2-7, reads GAGVSQSPSNKVTEKGKDVELRCDPISGHTALYWYRQSLGQGLEFLIYFQGNSAPDKSGLPSDRFSAERTGGSVSTLTIQRTQQEDSAVYLCASSLVLGARHEQYFGPGTRLTVT.

This clonotype was picked up a small number of times. The J gene is TRBJ2-2, the V gene TRBV6-8, with no clear D. The CDR3 is 13 residues long. Germline loops: CDR1 MNHGY, CDR2 SAAAGT. V shed 8 bases and J shed 1 base, with 8 bases lying between them. The DNA of the CDR3 is TGTGCCAGCGATGACCGGAACACCGGGGAGCTGTTTTTT. Translating gives CASDDRNTGELFF.

This clonotype was observed at least ten times. The CDR3 is CASSLRSSGSITGELFF. The CDR3 DNA reads TGTGCCAGCAGCCTTCGGTCTAGCGGGAGCATTACCGGGGAGCTGTTTTTT. J is TRBJ2-2 and V is TRBV7-6; 10 bases fit TRBD2. Germline CDR1 SGHVS, CDR2 FNYEAQ. V dropped 5 bases and J dropped 5; count of bases not matched to a gene: 11. The CDR3 spans 17 residues.